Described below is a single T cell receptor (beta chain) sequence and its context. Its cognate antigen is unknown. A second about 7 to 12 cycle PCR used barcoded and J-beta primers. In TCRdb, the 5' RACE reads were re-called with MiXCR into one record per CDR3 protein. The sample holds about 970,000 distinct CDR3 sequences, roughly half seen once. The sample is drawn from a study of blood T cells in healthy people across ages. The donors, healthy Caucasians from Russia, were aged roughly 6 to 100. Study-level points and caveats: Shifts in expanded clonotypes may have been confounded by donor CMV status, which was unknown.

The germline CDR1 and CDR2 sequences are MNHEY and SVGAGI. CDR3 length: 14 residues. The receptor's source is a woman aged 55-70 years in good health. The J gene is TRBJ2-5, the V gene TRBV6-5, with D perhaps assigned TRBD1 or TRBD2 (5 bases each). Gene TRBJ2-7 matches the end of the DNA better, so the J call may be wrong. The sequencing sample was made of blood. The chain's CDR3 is CASSRARDHYEQYF. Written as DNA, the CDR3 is TGTGCCAGCAGCCGCGCCCGGGACCACTACGAGCAGTACTTC.